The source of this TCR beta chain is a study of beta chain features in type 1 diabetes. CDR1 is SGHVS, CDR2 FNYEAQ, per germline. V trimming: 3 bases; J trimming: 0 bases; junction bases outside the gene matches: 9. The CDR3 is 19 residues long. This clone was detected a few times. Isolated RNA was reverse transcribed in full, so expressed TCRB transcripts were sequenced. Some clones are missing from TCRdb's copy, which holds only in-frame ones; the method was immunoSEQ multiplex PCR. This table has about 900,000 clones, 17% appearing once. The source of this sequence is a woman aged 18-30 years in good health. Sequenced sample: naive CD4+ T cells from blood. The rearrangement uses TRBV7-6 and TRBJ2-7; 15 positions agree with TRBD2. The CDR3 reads CASSLRGLAGGYNSYEQYF. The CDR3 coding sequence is TGTGCCAGCAGCTTGAGGGGACTAGCGGGAGGATATAACTCCTACGAGCAGTACTTC.